This TCR beta chain was documented in a study of cytomegalovirus exposure and HLA in healthy donors. The study, taken as a whole, reports: Other equally common chains were less clonally expanded than HLA-associated TCR beta chains, a later analysis showed.

With 60 Vbeta and 13 Jbeta primers, the PCR was carried out. Only in-frame clones appear in the TCRdb table, and some are missing; sequencing was by immunoSEQ multiplex PCR. The top ten clones hold around 4% of a sample with under 200,000 clones, under 80% of them seen once. In this sample, this clone turned up once. Its antigen is not identified. Losses at the gene ends were 6 bases for V and 5 bases for J; bases not matched to a gene: 7. The CDR3 is 15 residues long. Germline values: CDR1 MDHEN, CDR2 SYDVKM. Source material: PBMCs. The clonotype was recovered from a man between 40 and 49 years old in good health and CMV-seronegative. This chain uses TRBV28 with TRBJ2-5; 12 positions agree with TRBD2. DNA for the CDR3: TGTGCCAGCAGACCTAGCGGGGGGGCCGGGGAGACCCAGTACTTC. It specifies CASRPSGGAGETQYF.